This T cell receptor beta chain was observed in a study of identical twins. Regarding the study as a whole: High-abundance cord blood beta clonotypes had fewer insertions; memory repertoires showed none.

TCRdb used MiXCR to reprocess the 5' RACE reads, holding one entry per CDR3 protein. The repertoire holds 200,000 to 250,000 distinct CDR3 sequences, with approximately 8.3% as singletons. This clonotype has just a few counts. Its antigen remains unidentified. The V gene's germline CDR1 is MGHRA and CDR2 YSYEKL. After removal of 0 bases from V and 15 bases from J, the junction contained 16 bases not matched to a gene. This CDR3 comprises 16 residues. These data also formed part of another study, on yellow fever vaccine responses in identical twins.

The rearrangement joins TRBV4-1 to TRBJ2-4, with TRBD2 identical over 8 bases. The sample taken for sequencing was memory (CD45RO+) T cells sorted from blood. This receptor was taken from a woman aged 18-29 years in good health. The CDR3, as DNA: TGCGCCAGCAGCCAAGAGGGGGCCGGGACTAGTAAGGGGCGGTACTTC. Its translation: CASSQEGAGTSKGRYF.